The 11 T cell receptor beta chains reported below all come from one sample, sequenced in a study of T-cell memory formation after mild COVID-19. In TCRdb, the 5' RACE reads were re-called with MiXCR into one record per CDR3 protein. The sample holds some 300,000 distinct CDR3 sequences, 20% to 25% seen once. The sample was PBMCs or a T cell subset sorted from them (not recorded which). These TCRs come from a man younger than 35 who had mild COVID-19 (a few samples of this study predate the infection). Cell type and time point are not known.

At least ten counts were recorded for this clonotype. This chain links TRBV11-3 with TRBJ1-1; 8 bases align to TRBD1. This CDR3 contains 13 residues. CDR1 SGHNT and CDR2 YENEEA come from the germline V gene. The V and J ends lost 3 bases and 5 bases, in that order; junction bases with no gene match: 2. CDR3 region: CASSFDRGTEAFF. CDR3 DNA: TGTGCCAGCAGCTTCGACAGGGGTACTGAAGCTTTCTTT. Filled out from reference TRBV11-3 and TRBJ1-1, the complete variable domain reads EAGVVQSPRYKIIEKKQPVAFWCNPISGHNTLYWYLQNLGQGPELLIRYENEEAVDDSQLPKDRFSAERLKGVDSTLKIQPAELGDSAVYLCASSFDRGTEAFFGQGTRLTVV.

This clonotype was recorded at least ten times. The V and J genes are TRBV5-1 and TRBJ2-5; unclear D gene. V was cut by 0 bases and J by 5 bases, with 11 bases left in between. Germline V CDR1 and CDR2: SGHRS, YFSETQ. The CDR3 covers 14 residues. The CDR3 region is CASSLEAAGETQYF. The CDR3 nucleotides are TGCGCCAGCAGCTTGGAGGCGGCTGGGGAGACCCAGTACTTC.

This clonotype has a handful of counts. J is TRBJ2-7 and V is TRBV5-1; 10 bases align to TRBD1. CDR1 is SGHRS, CDR2 YFSETQ, per germline. V was pared by 4 bases and J by 4 bases, with 8 bases of the junction left unmatched. This CDR3 has 15 amino acids. The CDR3 loop reads CASSLWTGGTYEQYF. The DNA of the CDR3 is TGCGCCAGCAGCCTCTGGACAGGGGGAACATACGAGCAGTACTTC.

The chain uses TRBV5-1 and TRBJ2-3; either TRBD1 or TRBD2 may supply D (6 bases each). Germline V gene lookup returns CDR1 SGHRS and CDR2 YFSETQ. The V end lost 4 bases, the J end lost 5 bases, and 11 bases lay between the germline ends. The CDR3 has 13 residues. CDR3 residues: CASSGGRGDTQYF. The CDR3 nucleotides read TGCGCCAGCAGCGGGGGGCGCGGAGATACGCAGTATTTT.

This rearrangement joins TRBV20-1 to TRBJ1-5; the D gene is possibly TRBD1 (5 bases). V lost 6 bases and J 3 bases, leaving 12 bases between the germline ends. CDR1 is DFQATT and CDR2 is SNEGSKA in the germline V gene (reference sequence). The CDR3 length is 13 residues. The CDR3 sequence: CSALGPHNQPQHF. CDR3 nucleotide sequence: TGCAGTGCCCTGGGACCTCACAATCAGCCCCAGCATTTT.

The chain joins TRBV14 to TRBJ2-7, with 7 bases lining up with TRBD2. The CDR3 has 13 amino acids. Germline-derived CDR1 and CDR2 are SGHDN and FVKESK. V shed 5 bases and J 2 bases; nucleotides not matched to a gene: 3. The CDR3 nucleotides are TGTGCCAGCAGCTTTGGGGGGGCCTACGAGCAGTACTTC. It yields the protein CASSFGGAYEQYF. The full variable domain, in which reference TRBV14 and TRBJ2-7 provide the parts outside the CDR3, is EAGVTQFPSHSVIEKGQTVTLRCDPISGHDNLYWYRRVMGKEIKFLLHFVKESKQDESGMPNNRFLAERTGGTYSTLKVQPAELEDSGVYFCASSFGGAYEQYFGPGTRLTVT.

V gene TRBV9 combines with J gene TRBJ2-3, with 9 positions matching TRBD1. This CDR3 has 16 amino acids. V dropped 4 bases and J dropped 3; count of bases not matched to a gene: 9. CDR1 and CDR2 (germline): SGDLS, YYNGEE. CDR3 loop: CASSSQGTGWTDTQYF. DNA for the CDR3: TGTGCCAGCAGCTCACAAGGGACAGGGTGGACAGATACGCAGTATTTT.

The sample holds a few counts of this clonotype. V and J are TRBV7-2 and TRBJ1-2; D is uncertain. Trimming removed 0 bases at V and 4 bases at J, with 9 bases between. Looked up from germline, CDR1 is SGHTA and CDR2 is FQGNSA. The CDR3 is made up of 14 amino acids. For the CDR3, the DNA is TGTGCCAGCAGCTTAGCGCCAGGTCCCTATGGCTACACCTTC. Amino acid sequence: CASSLAPGPYGYTF.

This chain joins TRBV24-1 and TRBJ2-2, with 9 positions matching TRBD1. Per germline, CDR1 KGHDR and CDR2 SFDVKD. V lost 5 bases and J lost 3; bases outside the gene matches: 3. There are 15 residues in the CDR3. The CDR3 DNA is TGTGCCACCAGTGTGGGACAGGGAGACACCGGGGAGCTGTTTTTT. Translated: CATSVGQGDTGELFF.

The rearrangement links TRBV27 to TRBJ1-5; TRBD1 agrees at 7 bases. The CDR3 has 15 residues. With 3 bases clipped from V and 3 bases from J, the junction kept 5 bases outside the gene matches. In germline, CDR1 is MNHEY, CDR2 SMNVEV (reference sequence). The CDR3 loop is CASSFSTGHNQPQHF. The DNA of the CDR3 is TGTGCCAGCAGTTTCTCGACAGGGCACAATCAGCCCCAGCATTTT.

This clonotype has a handful of counts. V gene TRBV5-1 combines with J gene TRBJ2-3; maybe TRBD1 (6 bases). Germline CDR1 SGHRS, CDR2 YFSETQ. CDR3 size: 15 residues. The V gene lost 3 bases and the J gene lost 2 bases, with 13 bases spanning the gap. The CDR3 protein is CASSSGVVATDTQYF. DNA for the CDR3: TGCGCCAGCAGCTCAGGGGTTGTCGCCACAGATACGCAGTATTTT. Full variable domain (remainder filled in from reference TRBV5-1 and TRBJ2-3): KAGVTQTPRYLIKTRGQQVTLSCSPISGHRSVSWYQQTPGQGLQFLFEYFSETQRNKGNFPGRFSGRQFSNSRSEMNVSTLELGDSALYLCASSSGVVATDTQYFGPGTRLTVL.